These 16 T cell receptor beta chains originate from one sample sequenced in a study of blood T cell repertoires in COVID-19. The assay was immunoSEQ multiplex PCR, and TCRdb's table has in-frame clones only and misses some. In the table there are around 180,000 clones, 80% to 90% of which are singletons. Sequences were obtained from peripheral blood. Source of these receptors: a man aged 60-69 years with acute or convalescent COVID-19.

The V gene is TRBV6-5, the J gene TRBJ2-2; TRBD2 agrees at 10 bases. The germline CDR1 and CDR2 sequences are MNHEY and SVGAGI. The CDR3 sequence is 16 residues long. V was pared by 2 bases and J by 7 bases, with 7 bases of the junction left unmatched. CDR3 sequence reads: CASSYRLAGAIGELFF. The CDR3 bases are TGTGCCAGCAGTTACAGGCTAGCGGGAGCCATCGGGGAGCTGTTTTTT.

This clone has more than one count but fewer than ten. V is TRBV28 and J is TRBJ2-7; 10 bases are shared with TRBD2. Germline CDR1 MDHEN, CDR2 SYDVKM. The CDR3 is 15 residues long. J lost 4 bases, V lost 2 bases, and 5 bases had no gene match. DNA for the CDR3: TGTGCCAGCAGTTTAGTACTAGCGGGGAAGTACGAGCAGTACTTC. Encoded protein: CASSLVLAGKYEQYF.

This chain links TRBV7-2 with TRBJ1-5; D might be TRBD1 (5 bases). V was shortened by 2 bases and J by 3 bases, with 8 bases between the two germline ends. The CDR3 runs 14 residues. Germline loops: CDR1 SGHTA, CDR2 FQGNSA. This CDR3 reads CASSLFRDNQPQHF. CDR3 bases: TGTGCCAGCAGCTTATTCAGGGACAATCAGCCCCAGCATTTT.

V and J are TRBV2 and TRBJ1-3, with 7 positions matching TRBD1. Unmatched junction bases numbered 7, after V lost 2 bases and J lost 0 bases. This CDR3 is 17 amino acids long. The germline V gene encodes CDR1 SNHLY and CDR2 FYNNEI. The CDR3 DNA reads as TGTGCCAGCAGTGAAATGGGACAGTCTATCTCTGGAAACACCATATATTTT. The encoded protein is CASSEMGQSISGNTIYF.

V is TRBV9 and J is TRBJ2-3; 10 bases agree with TRBD2. The CDR3 has 18 residues. Germline loops: CDR1 SGDLS, CDR2 YYNGEE. V gave up 3 bases and J gave up 1 base; unmatched junction bases: 11. CDR3 nucleotides: TGTGCCAGCAGCGCTCAAGCGGGAGGGCTTTGGGGCACAGATACGCAGTATTTT. Translating gives CASSAQAGGLWGTDTQYF.

The chain links TRBV10-1 to TRBJ2-4; D might be TRBD1 (5 bases). The CDR3 contains 17 residues. Per germline, CDR1 WNHNN and CDR2 SYGVQD (reference sequence). V lost 0 bases, J lost 1 base, and 13 bases lay in between. CDR3 in DNA: TGCGCCAGCAGTGAGTCACAAGGGGCGTACGCCAAAAACATTCAGTACTTC. Amino acids: CASSESQGAYAKNIQYF.

The chain joins TRBV7-3 to TRBJ2-3; D remains ambiguous. This CDR3 is built from 13 residues. The germline CDR1 and CDR2 sequences are SGHTA and FQGTGA. The ends were cut back, 5 bases at V and 0 bases at J, with 6 bases in the middle. CDR3 in DNA: TGTGCCAGCAGCATGACTAGCACAGATACGCAGTATTTT. Translating gives CASSMTSTDTQYF.

This clone was seen only once. The chain employs TRBV3-1 (or the pseudogene TRBV3-2) and TRBJ2-1, with 12 bases aligning to TRBD2. Per the germline V gene, CDR1 is LGHDT and CDR2 is YNNKEL (reference sequence). The CDR3 spans 21 residues. V lost 1 base and J lost 0; bases outside the gene matches: 13. The CDR3 is CASSQVPPGLAGPNSYNEQFF. CDR3 DNA: TGTGCCAGCAGCCAAGTTCCCCCAGGACTAGCGGGACCCAACTCCTACAATGAGCAGTTCTTC.

This clone was recorded once. The V gene is TRBV10-1, the J gene TRBJ2-1; tentative D call: TRBD1 (6 bases). This CDR3 is built from 15 residues. The germline gives CDR1 WNHNN, CDR2 SYGVQD (reference sequence). The V gene lost 7 bases and the J gene lost 0 bases, with 13 bases spanning the gap. This chain's CDR3 is CASTQDSRSYNEQFF. For the CDR3, the DNA is TGCGCCAGCACCCAGGACAGTCGCTCCTACAATGAGCAGTTCTTC.

The chain links TRBV27 to TRBJ2-1, with 8 nucleotides matching TRBD2. Losses at the gene ends were 6 bases for V and 7 bases for J; bases not matched to a gene: 20. The CDR3 sequence is 18 residues long. Per the germline V gene, CDR1 is MNHEY and CDR2 is SMNVEV (reference sequence). In DNA, the CDR3 is TGTGCCAGCAGCCAATTTCTGGGCGGGAGGATAATGTGGAATGAGCAGTTCTTC. Translating gives CASSQFLGGRIMWNEQFF.

The chain couples TRBV9 to TRBJ2-2; 10 bases fit TRBD2. Germline V gives CDR1 SGDLS, CDR2 YYNGEE. V was pared by 4 bases and J by 0 bases, with 6 bases of the junction left unmatched. The CDR3 is 17 residues long. In DNA form, the CDR3 reads TGTGCCAGCAGCATCAGCGGGAGGGCCGCGAACACCGGGGAGCTGTTTTTT. Translation gives CASSISGRAANTGELFF.

The chain's CDR3 is CASSTTGGKITGELFF. The CDR3 bases are TGTGCCAGCAGCACGACAGGGGGAAAAATCACCGGGGAGCTGTTTTTT. The V and J genes are TRBV7-3 and TRBJ2-2, with TRBD1 matching over 9 bases. CDR3 length: 16 amino acids. The ends lost 5 bases at V and 4 bases at J; junction bases unmatched: 8. From germline, CDR1 is SGHTA and CDR2 FQGTGA.

The chain has TRBV18 and TRBJ2-7; TRBD2 might be the D (6 bases). Germline V gene sequence: CDR1 KGHSH, CDR2 LQKENI. The V end was cut by 5 bases, the J end by 0 bases, with 17 bases between. The CDR3 length is 16 residues. In DNA, the CDR3 is TGTGCCAGCTCAACATCCGGGACTTTAAGCTCCTACGAGCAGTACTTC. Amino acids: CASSTSGTLSSYEQYF.

This rearrangement joins TRBV24-1 to TRBJ2-3; 11 bases are a match to TRBD2. CDR1 is KGHDR, CDR2 SFDVKD, per germline. Trimming took 3 bases from V and 3 from J; bases not matched to a gene: 7. This CDR3 has 17 residues. This CDR3 is CATSDPTSGSRTDTQYF. Written as DNA, the CDR3 is TGTGCCACCAGTGATCCAACTAGCGGGAGTAGAACAGATACGCAGTATTTT.

In its sample, this clone was seen once. The gene calls are TRBV27 and TRBJ2-3, with 11 nucleotides matching TRBD2. Germline assignment: CDR1 MNHEY and CDR2 SMNVEV (reference sequence). The CDR3 has 16 amino acids. Trimming at V came to 5 bases and at J to 6 bases, leaving 10 bases not matched to a gene. CDR3 amino acids: CASSPPTSGRTDTQYF. CDR3 DNA: TGTGCCAGCAGTCCCCCCACTAGCGGGAGAACTGATACGCAGTATTTT.

The V call is TRBV30, the J call TRBJ2-2, with 12 bases matching TRBD2. J lost 7 bases, V lost 5 bases, and 5 bases had no gene match. Germline CDR1 reads GTSNPN; CDR2 reads SVGIG (reference sequence). This CDR3 region has 14 residues. The CDR3: CAWRLAGVGGELFF. As DNA, the CDR3 is TGTGCCTGGCGACTAGCGGGAGTTGGCGGGGAGCTGTTTTTT.